What follows are 20 T cell receptor beta chains derived from one specimen sequenced in a study of long-term antiretroviral therapy in people with HIV. Researchers ran immunoSEQ v3.0 at survey level. The repertoire was sequenced with immunoSEQ multiplex PCR; TCRdb's copy has only in-frame clones and lacks some. This sample has tens of thousands of clones, with roughly 91% found just once. This material consisted of unsorted PBMCs, taken 0.2 years before starting antiretroviral therapy. All receptors come from a man aged 18-30 years with HIV.

The chain employs TRBV5-1 and TRBJ2-3; TRBD2 matches 15 bases. Per germline, CDR1 SGHRS and CDR2 YFSETQ. This CDR3 region has 17 residues. V shed 3 bases, J shed 2 bases, and the junction held 4 bases outside the gene matches. Written as DNA, the CDR3 is TGCGCCAGCAGCTCCGGACTAGCGGGGGGGTACACAGATACGCAGTATTTT. Its protein is CASSSGLAGGYTDTQYF.

The chain employs TRBV9 and TRBJ1-1; maybe TRBD1 (5 bases). The CDR3 loop spans 14 amino acids. From germline, CDR1 is SGDLS and CDR2 YYNGEE. The ends were cut back, 7 bases at V and 0 bases at J, with 13 bases in the middle. This CDR3 reads CASAPWGMNTEAFF. DNA of the CDR3: TGTGCCAGCGCCCCCTGGGGCATGAACACTGAAGCTTTCTTT.

The genes are TRBV6-1 and TRBJ2-7, with 9 bases lining up with TRBD2. V was clipped by 0 bases and J by 2 bases; unmatched bases: 5. Germline CDR1 reads MNHNS; CDR2 reads SASEGT. This CDR3 is built from 16 residues. The CDR3, as DNA: TGTGCCAGCAGTGAAGCGCACCTAGCGGGGCCCTACGAGCAGTACTTC. Protein: CASSEAHLAGPYEQYF.

The chain has TRBV10-3 and TRBJ2-1; no clear D. The CDR3 is made up of 14 amino acids. Trimming removed 4 bases at V and 11 bases at J, with 18 bases between. Germline CDR1 ENHRY, CDR2 SYGVKD. CDR3 protein: CAISAGSGMTKQFF. The CDR3 DNA reads as TGTGCCATCAGTGCCGGATCCGGCATGACGAAGCAGTTCTTC.

The sample holds one count of this clone. V and J are TRBV9 and TRBJ2-1; the match to TRBD1 covers 9 bases. The CDR3 covers 15 residues. The germline gives CDR1 SGDLS, CDR2 YYNGEE. Germline trimming cut 4 bases from V and 6 bases from J; bases unmatched to any gene: 8. The CDR3 DNA is TGTGCCAGCAGCATCGACAGGGGGGGGTTCAATGAGCAGTTCTTC. This codes for CASSIDRGGFNEQFF.

The rearrangement uses TRBV5-4 and TRBJ2-1, with no clear D. The CDR3 runs to 11 residues. V dropped 1 base and J dropped 8 bases, with 4 bases sitting between them. Looked up from germline, CDR1 is SGHNT and CDR2 is YYREEE (reference sequence). The DNA for the CDR3 is TGTGCCAGCAGCTTGAGTGATGAGCAGTTCTTC. The encoded protein is CASSLSDEQFF.

The V gene is TRBV6-6, the J gene TRBJ2-7, with a weak D call TRBD1 (5 bases). V lost 2 bases and J lost 6, with 14 bases in between. Germline V gene sequence: CDR1 MNHNY, CDR2 SVGAGI (reference sequence). The CDR3 runs 14 residues. In DNA form, the CDR3 reads TGTGCCAGCAGTTACGTAGGCAGGGATACCGAGCAGTACTTC. It is translated as CASSYVGRDTEQYF.

This clone was seen once. The gene calls are TRBV19 and TRBJ2-1, with D possibly being TRBD1 (6 bases). The CDR3 sequence is 17 residues long. The germline V and J ends were trimmed by 9 bases and 0 bases, with 21 bases remaining between them. Germline-derived CDR1 and CDR2 are LNHDA and SQIVND (reference sequence). The CDR3 nucleotides are TGTGCCAGAACCCGCCGGGACAAAGGTAGCTCCTACAATGAGCAGTTCTTC. Translation: CARTRRDKGSSYNEQFF. Full variable domain (outside the CDR3, taken from reference TRBV19 and TRBJ2-1): DGGITQSPKYLFRKEGQNVTLSCEQNLNHDAMYWYRQDPGQGLRLIYYSQIVNDFQKGDIAEGYSVSREKKESFPLTVTSAQKNPTAFYLCARTRRDKGSSYNEQFFGPGTRLTVL.

V and J are TRBV12-5 and TRBJ2-5; D gene ambiguous. Germline-derived CDR1 and CDR2 are LGHNT and FRNRAP. The CDR3 is 13 amino acids. V lost 7 bases, J lost 1 base, and 10 bases lay in between. The CDR3 protein is CASALNIQETQYF. The DNA for the CDR3 is TGTGCTAGTGCCCTCAACATCCAAGAGACCCAGTACTTC.

This clone has a handful of counts. The chain uses TRBV5-4 and TRBJ2-7, with D hard to call. The CDR3 has 12 amino acids. Germline loops: CDR1 SGHNT, CDR2 YYREEE (reference sequence). With 4 bases removed from V and 6 bases from J, the gap between germline ends came to 11 bases. CDR3 in amino acids: CASSRGVGEQYF. Written as DNA, the CDR3 is TGTGCCAGCAGCCGTGGGGTTGGCGAGCAGTACTTC.

The chain joins TRBV6-5 to TRBJ1-2; D is possibly TRBD1 (5 bases). The ends were cut back, 4 bases at V and 4 bases at J, with 13 bases in the middle. This CDR3 is 14 amino acids long. Per the germline V gene, CDR1 is MNHEY and CDR2 is SVGAGI. In DNA form, the CDR3 reads TGTGCCAGCAGTTCTCCCAGGGAAGGCTATGGCTACACCTTC. It is translated as CASSSPREGYGYTF.

The sample holds a few counts of this clone. The V and J genes are TRBV5-4 and TRBJ1-6; no reliable D call. This CDR3 region has 15 residues. The germline V gene has CDR1 SGHNT and CDR2 YYREEE (reference sequence). Trimming left V 1 base short and J 0 bases short, with 5 bases between. CDR3 DNA: TGTGCCAGCAGCTTGAAAGGCTCCTATAATTCACCCCTCCACTTT. Its protein product is CASSLKGSYNSPLHF.

This clone was seen a single time. CDR3: CASSPNEQGPEKLFF. In DNA form, the CDR3 reads TGCGCCAGCAGCCCTAACGAGCAGGGACCGGAAAAACTGTTTTTT. The rearrangement uses TRBV4-3 and TRBJ1-4, with D maybe TRBD1 (5 bases). V lost 4 bases, J lost 8 bases, and 17 bases lay in between. Looked up from germline, CDR1 is LGHNA and CDR2 is YSLEER. The CDR3 loop spans 15 amino acids.

The rearrangement links TRBV27 to TRBJ2-1, with 8 bases fitting TRBD1. The germline V gene has CDR1 MNHEY and CDR2 SMNVEV (reference sequence). The CDR3 consists of 16 residues. The J segment lost 7 bases and the V segment lost 6 bases, leaving 14 bases of the junction unmatched. The CDR3 loop is CASRKTPGQVLNEQFF. As DNA, the CDR3 is TGTGCCAGCAGGAAAACTCCGGGACAGGTCTTGAATGAGCAGTTCTTC.

The V gene is TRBV28, the J gene TRBJ2-5; possibly TRBD1 for D (6 bases). The V and J ends lost 3 bases and 6 bases respectively, with 20 bases between them. Germline assignment: CDR1 MDHEN and CDR2 SYDVKM. The CDR3 runs to 16 residues. CDR3 nucleotides: TGTGCCAGCAGTTTCCCTTCCCAAGGGGGAAGTAAGACCCAGTACTTC. It codes for CASSFPSQGGSKTQYF.

The rearrangement joins TRBV19 to TRBJ1-2; a possible D gene is TRBD1 (5 bases). The CDR3 extends over 9 amino acids. The V end was cut by 9 bases, the J end by 8 bases, with 7 bases between. Germline V gives CDR1 LNHDA, CDR2 SQIVND (reference sequence). In DNA, the CDR3 is TGTGCCAGCGGGGGAGGCTACACCTTC. Translation gives CASGGGYTF.

This clone was counted only a few times. V is TRBV6-6 and J is TRBJ1-4, with TRBD1 matching over 8 bases. The V gene's germline CDR1 is MNHNY and CDR2 SVGAGI (reference sequence). Germline trimming cut 5 bases from V and 4 bases from J; bases unmatched to any gene: 0. The CDR3 is 13 amino acids. The CDR3 bases are TGTGCCAGCAGTGACAGGGGTAATGAAAAACTGTTTTTT. Encoded protein: CASSDRGNEKLFF.

V and J are TRBV5-8 and TRBJ2-1, with D perhaps TRBD1 (6 bases). The CDR3 consists of 17 residues. With 5 bases removed from V and 4 bases from J, the gap between germline ends came to 22 bases. Per the germline V gene, CDR1 is SGHTS and CDR2 is YDEGEE. In nucleotides, the CDR3 is TGTGCCAGCAGGGAGGTGGTAGGGGACAACCCTTACAATGAGCAGTTCTTC. Its translation: CASREVVGDNPYNEQFF. Using reference TRBV5-8 and TRBJ2-1 for the parts outside the CDR3, the full variable domain is EAGVTQSPTHLIKTRGQQATLRCSPISGHTSVYWYQQALGLGLQFLLWYDEGEERNRGNFPPRFSGRQFPNYSSELNVNALELEDSALYLCASREVVGDNPYNEQFFGPGTRLTVL.

This chain joins TRBV19 and TRBJ1-1; D is possibly TRBD1 (6 bases). Trimming pared 4 bases from V and 5 bases from J, leaving 17 bases between. The length of the CDR3 is 15 residues. Germline CDR1 LNHDA, CDR2 SQIVND (reference sequence). CDR3 nucleotides: TGTGCCAGTAGTAAAAATGGACAGCAAGCGACTGAAGCTTTCTTT. This translates into CASSKNGQQATEAFF. Variable domain in full (rest from reference TRBV19 and TRBJ1-1): DGGITQSPKYLFRKEGQNVTLSCEQNLNHDAMYWYRQDPGQGLRLIYYSQIVNDFQKGDIAEGYSVSREKKESFPLTVTSAQKNPTAFYLCASSKNGQQATEAFFGQGTRLTVV.

Turning to this clone: The junction differs from germline at one of its ends, possibly a read error. This sequence joins TRBV7-7 and TRBJ2-5, with D maybe TRBD2 (5 bases). This CDR3 region has 15 residues. Germline assignment: CDR1 SSHAT and CDR2 FNYEAQ (reference sequence). CDR3 in amino acids: CASSLALAPAETQYF. The CDR3 DNA follows: TGTGCTAGCAGCTTAGCGCTGGCTCCTGCGGAGACCCAGTACTTC.